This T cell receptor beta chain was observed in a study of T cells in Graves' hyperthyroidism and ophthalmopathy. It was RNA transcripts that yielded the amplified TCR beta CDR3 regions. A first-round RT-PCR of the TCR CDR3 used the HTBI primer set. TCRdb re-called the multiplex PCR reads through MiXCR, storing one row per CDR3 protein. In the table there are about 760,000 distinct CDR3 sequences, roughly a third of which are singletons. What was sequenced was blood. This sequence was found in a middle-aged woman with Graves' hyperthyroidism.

CDR3 residues: CASSAPENMREKLFF. CDR3 nucleotides: TGTGCCAGCAGTGCGCCCGAGAATATGCGTGAAAAACTGTTTTTT. The chain combines TRBV6-6 with TRBJ1-4, with D unclear. V was trimmed by 5 bases and J by 7 bases, leaving 17 bases between them. CDR3 length: 15 residues. CDR1 is MNHNY, CDR2 SVGAGI, per germline (reference sequence).